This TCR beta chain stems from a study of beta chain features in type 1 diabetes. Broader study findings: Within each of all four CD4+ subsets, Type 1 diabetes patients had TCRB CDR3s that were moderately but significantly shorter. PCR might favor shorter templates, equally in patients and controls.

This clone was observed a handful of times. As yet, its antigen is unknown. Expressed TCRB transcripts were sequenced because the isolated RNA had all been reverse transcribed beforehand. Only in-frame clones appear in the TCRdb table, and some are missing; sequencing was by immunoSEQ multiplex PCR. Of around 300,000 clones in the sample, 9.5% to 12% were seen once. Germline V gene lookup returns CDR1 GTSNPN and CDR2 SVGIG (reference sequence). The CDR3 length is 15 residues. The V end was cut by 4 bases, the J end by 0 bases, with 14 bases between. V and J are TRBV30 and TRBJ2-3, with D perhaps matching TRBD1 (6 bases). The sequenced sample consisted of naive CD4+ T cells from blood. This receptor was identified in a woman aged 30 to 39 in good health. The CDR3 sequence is CAWTGAGSSTDTQYF. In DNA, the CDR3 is TGTGCCTGGACAGGGGCCGGATCTAGCACAGATACGCAGTATTTT.